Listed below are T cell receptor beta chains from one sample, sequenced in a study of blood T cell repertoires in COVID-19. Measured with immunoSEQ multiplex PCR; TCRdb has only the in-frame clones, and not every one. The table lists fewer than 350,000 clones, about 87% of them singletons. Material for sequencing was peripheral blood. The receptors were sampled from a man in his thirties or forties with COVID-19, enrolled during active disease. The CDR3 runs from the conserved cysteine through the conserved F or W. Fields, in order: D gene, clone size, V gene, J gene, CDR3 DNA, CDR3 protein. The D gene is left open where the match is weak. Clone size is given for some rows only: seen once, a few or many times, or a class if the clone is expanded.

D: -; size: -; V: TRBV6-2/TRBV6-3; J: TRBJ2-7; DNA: TGTGCCAGCAGTTATGGATTTAGCGGCTACGAGCAGTACTTC; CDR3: CASSYGFSGYEQYF
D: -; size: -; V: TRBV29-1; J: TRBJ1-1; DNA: TGCAGCGTCCCTAAGGGCGGGGGCACTGAAGCTTTCTTT; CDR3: CSVPKGGGTEAFF
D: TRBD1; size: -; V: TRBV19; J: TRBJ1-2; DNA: TGTGCCAGTAGTACGGACAGGGCCGGGTTGGCGGATGGCTACACCTTC; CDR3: CASSTDRAGLADGYTF
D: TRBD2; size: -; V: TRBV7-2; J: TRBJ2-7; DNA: TGTGCCAGCAGCACTCTAGCGGGAGCAAACGAGCAGTACTTC; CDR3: CASSTLAGANEQYF
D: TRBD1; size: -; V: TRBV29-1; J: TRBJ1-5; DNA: TGCAGCGTGTCTCAGGGGGGAAACCAGCCCCAGCATTTT; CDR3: CSVSQGGNQPQHF
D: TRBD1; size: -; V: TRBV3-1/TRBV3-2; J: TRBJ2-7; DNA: TGTGCCAGCAGCCATCGACAGGGGACTTACGAGCAGTACTTC; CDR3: CASSHRQGTYEQYF
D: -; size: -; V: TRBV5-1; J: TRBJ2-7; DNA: TGCGCCAGCAGCTTGGCCGGGGGCTCCTACGAGCAGTACTTC; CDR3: CASSLAGGSYEQYF
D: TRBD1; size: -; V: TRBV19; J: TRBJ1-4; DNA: TGTGCCAGTAGTCCGGACAGGATTAACAATGAAAAACTGTTTTTT; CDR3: CASSPDRINNEKLFF
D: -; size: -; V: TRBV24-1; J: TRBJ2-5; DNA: TGTGCCACCAGTGATTCCAAGACAGGTAAAGAGACCCAGTACTTC; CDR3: CATSDSKTGKETQYF
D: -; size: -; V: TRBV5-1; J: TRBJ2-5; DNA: TGCGCCAGCAGCCCTGGGGCAGGGCTAAGTAAAGAGACCCAGTACTTC; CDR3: CASSPGAGLSKETQYF
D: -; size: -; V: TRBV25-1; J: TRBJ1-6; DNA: TGTGCCAGCAGCCCCGCAGGGGATTCACCCCTCCACTTT; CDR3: CASSPAGDSPLHF
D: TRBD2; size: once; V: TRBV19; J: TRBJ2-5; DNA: TGTGCCAGTAGGGGAGCGGGGGGCCTTGAGACCCAGTACTTC; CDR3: CASRGAGGLETQYF
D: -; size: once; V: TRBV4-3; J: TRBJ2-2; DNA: TGCGCCAGCAGCCAAGGCCCAGGGTCGGTGCGGACCGGGGAGCTGTTTTTT; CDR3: CASSQGPGSVRTGELFF
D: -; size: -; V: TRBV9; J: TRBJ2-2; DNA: TGTGCCAGCAGCGACCTCCAGGGGACCGTCGTGTACGGGGAGCTGTTTTTT; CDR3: CASSDLQGTVVYGELFF
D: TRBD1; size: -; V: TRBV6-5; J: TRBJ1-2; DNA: TGTGCCAGCAGCTTCACGACAGGGGACTATGGCTACACCTTC; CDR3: CASSFTTGDYGYTF
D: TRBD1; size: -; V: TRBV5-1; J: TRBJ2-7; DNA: TGCGCCAGCAGCTCTTTGACAGGGTGGTCCGACGAGCAGTACTTC; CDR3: CASSSLTGWSDEQYF
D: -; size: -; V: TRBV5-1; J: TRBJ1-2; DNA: TGCGCCAGCAGCTTGCCAGGGGCAGGCTATGGCTACACCTTC; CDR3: CASSLPGAGYGYTF
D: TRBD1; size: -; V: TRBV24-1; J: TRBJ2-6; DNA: TGTGCCACCAACTCCGGGACAGGGGTTGGCTCTGGGGCCAACGTCCTGACTTTC; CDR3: CATNSGTGVGSGANVLTF
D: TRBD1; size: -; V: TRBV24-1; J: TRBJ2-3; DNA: TGTGCCACCAGTGGGGGACAGTGGACGAGCACAGATACGCAGTATTTT; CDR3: CATSGGQWTSTDTQYF
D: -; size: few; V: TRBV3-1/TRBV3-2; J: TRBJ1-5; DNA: TGTGCCAGCAGCCAAGTTCAAGGAGGTAATCAGCCCCAGCATTTT; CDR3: CASSQVQGGNQPQHF
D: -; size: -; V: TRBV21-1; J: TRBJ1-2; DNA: TGTGCCAGCAGCAAGGGAGTTCCCCGAACAGGGGGCTATGGCTACACCTTC; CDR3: CASSKGVPRTGGYGYTF
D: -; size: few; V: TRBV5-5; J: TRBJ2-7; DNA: TGTGCCAGCAGCTCACAGGGAATCAACGAGCAGTACTTC; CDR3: CASSSQGINEQYF
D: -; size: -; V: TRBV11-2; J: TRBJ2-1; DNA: TGTGCCAGCAGCTTAGAAGTTAGCGGCTACAATGAGCAGTTCTTC; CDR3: CASSLEVSGYNEQFF
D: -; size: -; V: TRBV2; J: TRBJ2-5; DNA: TGTGCCAGCAGTGCGAGGGGGGGCCGAGAGACCCAGTACTTC; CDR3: CASSARGGRETQYF
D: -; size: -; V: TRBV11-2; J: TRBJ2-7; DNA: TGTGCCAGCAGCTTGGGGGCTAGCGGTCCCTCCTACGAGCAGTACTTC; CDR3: CASSLGASGPSYEQYF
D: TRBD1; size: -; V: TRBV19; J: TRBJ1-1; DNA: TGTGCCAGTAGTATAAGGGACAGCAAACGTGAAGCTTTCTTT; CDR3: CASSIRDSKREAFF
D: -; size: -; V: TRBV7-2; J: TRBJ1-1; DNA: TGTGCCAGCAGCGAATCGGTCGACACTGAAGCTTTCTTT; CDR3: CASSESVDTEAFF
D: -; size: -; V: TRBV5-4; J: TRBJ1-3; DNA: TGTGCCAGCAGCTTGTCGGCAGGGACTGGAAACACCATATATTTT; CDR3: CASSLSAGTGNTIYF